The next 18 T cell receptor beta chains were all read from a single sample in a study of early T cells in non-severe SARS-CoV-2 infection. TCRdb recomputed calls from the 5' RACE reads with MiXCR, one row per CDR3 protein. The repertoire holds 55,000 to 80,000 distinct CDR3 sequences, with 12% as singletons. Sequencing was done on a sample of whole blood. The receptors were sampled from an adult who was a healthcare worker with PCR-confirmed SARS-CoV-2 infection or an uninfected control (not recorded which).

This clonotype has more than one count but fewer than ten. This chain links TRBV13 with TRBJ2-2; D gene ambiguous. Germline V lookup: CDR1 PRHDT, CDR2 FYEKMQ (reference sequence). The CDR3 is 13 amino acids. Trimming removed 6 bases from V and 0 bases from J, with 5 bases in between. As DNA, the CDR3 is TGTGCCAGCAGGGACGCGAACACCGGGGAGCTGTTTTTT. This codes for CASRDANTGELFF.

This clonotype was found a few times. V gene TRBV20-1 combines with J gene TRBJ2-3, with a possible D match to TRBD1 (6 bases). Trimming removed 5 bases at V and 5 bases at J, with 14 bases between. Germline CDR1 is DFQATT and CDR2 is SNEGSKA (reference sequence). The CDR3 covers 13 residues. The CDR3 loop reads CSAEGGGGDTQYF. CDR3 coding DNA: TGCAGTGCTGAGGGTGGGGGCGGAGATACGCAGTATTTT.

This clonotype has a count of ten or more. The genes are TRBV27 and TRBJ1-5, with a possible D match to TRBD1 (5 bases). CDR1 is MNHEY, CDR2 SMNVEV, per germline (reference sequence). V was clipped by 4 bases and J by 6 bases, with 13 bases between them. The CDR3 contains 14 residues. For the CDR3, the DNA is TGTGCCAGCAGTTCCCCAGGGTCAGGTCAGCCCCAGCATTTT. Protein sequence: CASSSPGSGQPQHF.

This clonotype was counted at least ten times. The V and J genes are TRBV24-1 and TRBJ2-2; 7 nucleotides line up with TRBD1. Germline-derived CDR1 and CDR2 are KGHDR and SFDVKD. This CDR3 is 15 amino acids long. J lost 3 bases, V lost 2 bases, and 2 bases had no gene match. CDR3 coding DNA: TGTGCCACCAGTGATTCGGGACAGTACACCGGGGAGCTGTTTTTT. Translated, it gives CATSDSGQYTGELFF.

This chain uses TRBV7-8 with TRBJ2-3; no reliable D call. The CDR3 is made up of 12 amino acids. Germline CDR1 and CDR2: SGHVS and FQNEAQ. V was shortened by 2 bases and J by 2 bases, with 2 bases between the two germline ends. CDR3 bases: TGTGCCAGCAGCTTAATCACAGATACGCAGTATTTT. Translating gives CASSLITDTQYF.

This clonotype was seen ten or more times. The chain joins TRBV4-3 to TRBJ2-2; 7 nucleotides match TRBD2. Germline trimming cut 4 bases from V and 7 bases from J; bases unmatched to any gene: 9. This CDR3 has 15 residues. Germline CDR1 LGHNA, CDR2 YSLEER. The CDR3 DNA is TGCGCCAGCAGCCCCGGGACTACCTTTTACGGGGAGCTGTTTTTT. The encoded protein is CASSPGTTFYGELFF.

In its sample, this clonotype was seen a few times. J is TRBJ1-4 and V is TRBV30, with TRBD1 matching 9 bases. Germline lookup yields CDR1 GTSNPN and CDR2 SVGIG (reference sequence). The CDR3 is made up of 15 amino acids. After removal of 4 bases from V and 5 bases from J, the junction contained 8 bases not matched to a gene. CDR3 in DNA: TGTGCCTGGACCTACGGGGACAGGGAAAATGAAAAACTGTTTTTT. It codes for CAWTYGDRENEKLFF.

This clonotype was picked up many times. This chain uses TRBV20-1 with TRBJ2-3; possibly TRBD2 for D (5 bases). The V end was cut by 1 base, the J end by 1 base, with 12 bases between. The CDR3 spans 15 residues. Looked up from germline, CDR1 is DFQATT and CDR2 is SNEGSKA (reference sequence). The CDR3 loop is CSARVRGIGTDTQYF. The CDR3 nucleotides read TGCAGTGCTAGAGTAAGAGGGATTGGCACAGATACGCAGTATTTT.

The J gene is TRBJ2-7, the V gene TRBV27; TRBD2 matches at 9 bases. Trimming at V came to 3 bases and at J to 6 bases, leaving 3 bases not matched to a gene. This CDR3 contains 13 residues. Germline-derived CDR1 and CDR2 are MNHEY and SMNVEV (reference sequence). The CDR3 loop is CASSLGLAAEQYF. CDR3 nucleotides: TGTGCCAGCAGTTTGGGACTAGCCGCCGAGCAGTACTTC.

For this clonotype: This could be a read error, since a much larger clone is one nucleotide away. This chain joins TRBV20-1 and TRBJ2-7; 9 bases align to TRBD2. V dropped 0 bases and J dropped 8; count of bases not matched to a gene: 8. Germline V gene data show CDR1 as DFQATT and CDR2 as SNEGSKA (reference sequence). The CDR3 runs 14 residues. Here the CDR3 DNA reads TGCAGTGCTAGAGATCGCGGGAGGGCCGGGAAGCAGTACTTC. This sequence encodes CSARDRGRAGKQYF.

The chain has TRBV20-1 and TRBJ2-2; D uncertain. There are 11 residues in the CDR3. The germline CDR1 and CDR2 sequences are DFQATT and SNEGSKA (reference sequence). Trimming stripped 6 bases from V and 10 bases from J, with 12 bases between. CDR3 sequence: CSAPVPPELFF. The CDR3 DNA reads TGCAGTGCCCCGGTCCCGCCGGAGCTGTTTTTT.

At least ten counts were recorded for this clonotype. The genes are TRBV4-2 and TRBJ2-5, with D maybe TRBD1 (5 bases). Germline CDR1 reads LGHNA; CDR2 reads YNFKEQ. The V end lost 1 base, the J end lost 1 base, and 7 bases lay between the germline ends. The CDR3 runs 14 residues. The CDR3 coding sequence is TGTGCCAGCAGCCAAGTTAGGGGCCAAGAGACCCAGTACTTC. Its translation: CASSQVRGQETQYF.

This chain connects TRBV20-1 to TRBJ2-4; D not certain. Germline V gene sequence: CDR1 DFQATT, CDR2 SNEGSKA (reference sequence). The CDR3 is made up of 15 amino acids. Trimming shortened V by 0 bases and J by 0 bases, and 9 bases separated the two germline ends. The CDR3 reads CSARDFRVAKNIQYF. The DNA for the CDR3 is TGCAGTGCTAGAGACTTTAGGGTAGCCAAAAACATTCAGTACTTC.

This clonotype was detected ten times or more. This rearrangement joins TRBV24-1 to TRBJ2-1, with 9 nucleotides matching TRBD1. Germline loops: CDR1 KGHDR, CDR2 SFDVKD. CDR3 length equals 16 residues. J lost 6 bases, V lost 2 bases, and 7 bases had no gene match. CDR3 sequence: CATSDYTGTGSNEQFF. CDR3 in DNA: TGTGCCACCAGTGATTACACCGGGACAGGGAGCAATGAGCAGTTCTTC.

This clonotype was picked up a small number of times. CDR3 sequence: CASSPHGGSPTREQFF. The CDR3 DNA follows: TGTGCCAGCAGCCCCCATGGCGGATCACCGACACGTGAGCAGTTCTTC. V and J are TRBV5-5 and TRBJ2-1; no reliable D call. The CDR3 totals 16 residues. Trimming took 4 bases from V and 9 from J, leaving 23 bases between them. Germline CDR1 and CDR2: SGHKS and YYEKEE (reference sequence).

This clonotype was picked up a small number of times. The chain recombines TRBV6-1 with TRBJ2-7, with 9 bases aligning to TRBD2. V trimming: 5 bases; J trimming: 2 bases; junction bases outside the gene matches: 7. CDR1 is MNHNS and CDR2 is SASEGT in the germline V gene. This CDR3 contains 15 residues. DNA of the CDR3: TGTGCCAGCAGTTTAGGTAGCGGGGGCCCCTACGAGCAGTACTTC. Translated: CASSLGSGGPYEQYF.

CDR3 amino acids: CASSKQGITEAFF. The DNA of the CDR3 is TGTGCCAGCAGTAAGCAGGGGATAACTGAAGCTTTCTTT. The chain carries TRBV6-6 and TRBJ1-1; tentatively, D is TRBD1 (6 bases). Trimming removed 5 bases at V and 5 bases at J, with 12 bases between. Germline loops: CDR1 MNHNY, CDR2 SVGAGI (reference sequence). CDR3 length equals 13 residues.

There are many counts of this clonotype. This rearrangement joins TRBV9 to TRBJ2-2; a weak D match, TRBD2 (6 bases). CDR1 is SGDLS and CDR2 is YYNGEE in the germline V gene. The CDR3 totals 14 residues. Between the trimmed V and J ends, which lost 3 bases and 3 bases, there was a span of 9 bases. This CDR3 reads CASSARLDTGELFF. CDR3 in DNA: TGTGCCAGCAGCGCACGACTAGACACCGGGGAGCTGTTTTTT.